The rows below give T cell receptor beta chains drawn from one sample of a study of blood T cell repertoires in COVID-19. Some clones are missing from TCRdb's copy, which holds only in-frame ones; the method was immunoSEQ multiplex PCR. The sample records fewer than 90,000 clones, around four fifths being singletons. Material for sequencing was peripheral blood. All receptors come from a man aged 70-80 years with acute or convalescent COVID-19. The CDR3 runs from the conserved cysteine through the conserved F or W. D genes are given only for firm matches. Size values are once, few and many counts, or a class for expanded clones, and some rows have none.

v_call,clone_size,j_call,d_call,cdr3_length,cdr3_nt,cdr3_aa
TRBV27,NA,TRBJ2-7,TRBD1,16,TGTGCCAGCAGTTTAAGGCCCGGACAGGGGCCCTACGAGCAGTACTTC,CASSLRPGQGPYEQYF
TRBV6-1,NA,TRBJ1-5,NA,15,TGTGCCAGCAGTGAAGGTTTCAGGGGCCCTGGGCCCCAGCATTTT,CASSEGFRGPGPQHF
TRBV4-3,NA,TRBJ2-3,TRBD1,16,TGCGCCAGCAGCCAAACGACAGGGGACCCCACAGATACGCAGTATTTT,CASSQTTGDPTDTQYF
TRBV7-2,NA,TRBJ2-7,TRBD2,14,TGTGCCAGCAGCCCCTCGGCGGGAGGCTACGAGCAGTACTTC,CASSPSAGGYEQYF
TRBV28,NA,TRBJ2-1,TRBD1,15,TGTGCCAGCAGCCGCACAGGGGAACCCTACAATGAGCAGTTCTTC,CASSRTGEPYNEQFF
TRBV29-1,few,TRBJ2-1,NA,16,TGCAGCGTGCTTACTAGCCTCGGGAGCTCCTACAATGAGCAGTTCTTC,CSVLTSLGSSYNEQFF
TRBV12-3/TRBV12-4,NA,TRBJ2-3,NA,12,TGTGCCAGCAGTTTGGTGGGGGGTACGCAGTATTTT,CASSLVGGTQYF
TRBV2,once,TRBJ1-4,NA,13,TGTGCCAGCAGGCGGGCGACTAATGAAAAACTGTTTTTT,CASRRATNEKLFF
TRBV11-2,NA,TRBJ2-2,NA,17,TGTGCCAGCAGCTTAGGGGGTGCGCAGGGGCGCACCGGGGAGCTGTTTTTT,CASSLGGAQGRTGELFF
TRBV7-3,once,TRBJ1-6,NA,12,TGTGCCAGCAGCTCAGGACAATCACCCCTCCACTTT,CASSSGQSPLHF
TRBV5-4,NA,TRBJ2-1,TRBD2,15,TGTGCCAGCAGCTCGACTAGCGGTAGTTACAATGAGCAGTTCTTC,CASSSTSGSYNEQFF
TRBV6-4,NA,TRBJ2-5,TRBD1,15,TGTGCCAGCACCCAGGGCTGGGGACAGCAAGAGACCCAGTACTTC,CASTQGWGQQETQYF
TRBV7-3,NA,TRBJ2-1,NA,16,TGTGCCAGCAGCTTAGAAAGGGGGATTTTATACAATGAGCAGTTCTTC,CASSLERGILYNEQFF
TRBV10-3,NA,TRBJ2-7,TRBD1,13,TGTGCCATCACGAGGGACAGGGCCTACGAGCAGTACTTC,CAITRDRAYEQYF
TRBV18,NA,TRBJ2-7,TRBD1,13,TGTGCCAGCTCACGGGACAGGGCCTACGAGCAGTACTTC,CASSRDRAYEQYF
TRBV28,NA,TRBJ1-6,TRBD1,13,TGTGCCAGCACCCCACAGGGGAATTCACCCCTCCACTTT,CASTPQGNSPLHF
TRBV27,once,TRBJ2-7,NA,12,TGTGCCAGCAGCCCCGGGCGGGACGAGCAGTACTTC,CASSPGRDEQYF
TRBV6-5,once,TRBJ1-1,TRBD1,14,TGTGCCAGCAGGCGCTCGGGACAGATCACTGAAGCTTTCTTT,CASRRSGQITEAFF
TRBV12-3/TRBV12-4,NA,TRBJ1-3,NA,13,TGTGCCAGCAGTTTACTGGCACGAAACACCATATATTTT,CASSLLARNTIYF
TRBV9,NA,TRBJ1-6,NA,15,TGTGCCAGCAGCGTAGGCAGTTCCTATAATTCACCCCTCCACTTT,CASSVGSSYNSPLHF
TRBV7-3,NA,TRBJ2-1,NA,13,TGTGCCAGCAGCGAGGGGACGGGAGTCGAGCAGTTCTTC,CASSEGTGVEQFF
TRBV5-1,NA,TRBJ1-2,NA,17,TGCGCCAGCAGCCCCGGGACACTCGGGGAAACTAACTATGGCTACACCTTC,CASSPGTLGETNYGYTF
TRBV5-1,NA,TRBJ2-3,TRBD1,14,TGCGCCAGCAGCATCCGGACAGGGACAGATACGCAGTATTTT,CASSIRTGTDTQYF
TRBV10-3,NA,TRBJ2-3,TRBD1,14,TGTGCCATCAGTGAGAACAGGGGGCTCGATACGCAGTATTTT,CAISENRGLDTQYF
TRBV15,NA,TRBJ2-2,TRBD1,15,TGTGCCACCAGCAGATCCAGACAGGGGGCCGGGGAGCTGTTTTTT,CATSRSRQGAGELFF
TRBV11-2,NA,TRBJ1-1,NA,14,TGTGCCAGCACCCTACAGGGAATGAACACTGAAGCTTTCTTT,CASTLQGMNTEAFF
TRBV6-1,NA,TRBJ1-1,TRBD1,14,TGTGCCAGCAGTGAATACAGGGGACGGACTGAAGCTTTCTTT,CASSEYRGRTEAFF
TRBV4-1,few,TRBJ2-2,TRBD2,17,TGCGCCAGCAGCCAAAAGGGTCTAGCGGCGGGCACCGGGGAGCTGTTTTTT,CASSQKGLAAGTGELFF
TRBV29-1,NA,TRBJ1-2,TRBD1,15,TGCAGCGTTGAAGAGATGGACAGGTCAATCCATGGCTACACCTTC,CSVEEMDRSIHGYTF
TRBV5-6,NA,TRBJ2-2,TRBD2,17,TGTGCCAGCAGCCCTGGCGGGACTAGCGGGAACACCGGGGAGCTGTTTTTT,CASSPGGTSGNTGELFF
TRBV7-9,NA,TRBJ2-4,TRBD1,15,TGTGCCAGCAGCTCGGACAGGTTAGCCAAAAACATTCAGTACTTC,CASSSDRLAKNIQYF
TRBV27,NA,TRBJ2-1,NA,15,TGTGCCAGCAGTCTCGACAGGAGCTCCTACAATGAGCAGTTCTTC,CASSLDRSSYNEQFF
TRBV28,NA,TRBJ1-5,NA,13,TGTGCCAGCAGTTTAAACAAGAATCAGCCCCAGCATTTT,CASSLNKNQPQHF
TRBV27,NA,TRBJ1-3,NA,16,TGTGCCAGCAGCAAAAGTAGCGGCTTCCCTGGAAACACCATATATTTT,CASSKSSGFPGNTIYF
TRBV19,NA,TRBJ2-1,TRBD1,12,TGTGCCAGTAGTATAGAGGACAGGGGGCAGTTCTTC,CASSIEDRGQFF
TRBV4-2,NA,TRBJ2-1,NA,13,TGTGCCAGCAGCCAAGATACACAGCCTATCTTGTTCTTC,CASSQDTQPILFF
TRBV5-5,NA,TRBJ1-4,NA,15,TGTGCCAGCAGCCGGACATCCTCAACTAATGAAAAACTGTTTTTT,CASSRTSSTNEKLFF
TRBV5-5,NA,TRBJ1-3,NA,14,TGTGCCAGCACCCCACAGGGCCTTGGAAACACCATATATTTT,CASTPQGLGNTIYF
TRBV27,NA,TRBJ1-5,NA,15,TGTGCCAGCAGTTCGGGGGGCCAGGGGAATCAGCCCCAGCATTTT,CASSSGGQGNQPQHF
TRBV12-5,NA,TRBJ1-5,TRBD1,16,TGTGCTAGTGGTTCGGGACAGGGGGGCCTCAATCAGCCCCAGCATTTT,CASGSGQGGLNQPQHF
TRBV19,once,TRBJ2-7,TRBD1,16,TGTGCCAGTAGTATGGGGACAGGAGCATATGGGTACGAGCAGTACTTC,CASSMGTGAYGYEQYF
TRBV6-5,NA,TRBJ2-7,TRBD2,15,TGTGCCAGCAGCCCCGGGGCGGGGGACTTGTACGAGCAGTACTTC,CASSPGAGDLYEQYF
TRBV12-1,NA,TRBJ2-2,NA,19,TGTGCCAGCACCCCCTCGTGGAAGGCCCCGGGTCCAAACACCGGGGAGCTGTTTTTT,CASTPSWKAPGPNTGELFF
TRBV14,NA,TRBJ2-3,TRBD1,14,TGTGCCAGCAGCCAAGACAGGGGGCTGGATACGCAGTATTTT,CASSQDRGLDTQYF
TRBV11-2,NA,TRBJ2-2,TRBD2,18,TGTGCCAGCAGCTCGGGGACTAGCGGGGGCCTATACCCCGGGGAGCTGTTTTTT,CASSSGTSGGLYPGELFF